These 28 T cell receptor beta chains were all obtained from the same sample, sequenced in a study of blood T cell repertoires in COVID-19 (dated by TCRdb to the early 2020s). The library was generated by the immunoSEQ multiplex PCR assay. The clones in this table, taken by TCRdb from immuneACCESS, are in-frame only. Not every clone is retained; where verified, under half of the shortfall comes from an unresolved V gene, and the cause of the rest is unknown. This sample gives about 210,000 clones in total; approximately 81% of them show up just once. Clones ranked in the top ten supply more than 8.5% of the sample. Sequencing was performed on PBMCs or T cells enriched from blood (not recorded which). The receptors stem from a woman aged 45 to 65 with acute COVID-19.

The rearrangement links TRBV15 to TRBJ1-1; 9 nucleotides line up with TRBD1. J was trimmed by 3 bases and V by 5 bases; bases with no gene match: 22. Per the germline V gene, CDR1 is LNHNV and CDR2 is YYDKDF (reference sequence). The CDR3 consists of 20 residues. The DNA for the CDR3 is TGTGCCACCAGCCGTCCCGGGACAGGGATGAATCTTCCCCGGTACACTGAAGCTTTCTTT. Translation gives CATSRPGTGMNLPRYTEAFF.

The V gene is TRBV28, the J gene TRBJ2-1; 9 nucleotides agree with TRBD2. CDR1 and CDR2 from the germline V gene are MDHEN and SYDVKM. The V and J ends lost 6 bases and 5 bases, in that order; junction bases with no gene match: 5. The CDR3 totals 14 residues. The CDR3 DNA sequence: TGTGCCAGCAGACCGACTAGCGGCAACAATGAGCAGTTCTTC. Protein: CASRPTSGNNEQFF.

V and J are TRBV6-4 and TRBJ2-1, with D perhaps TRBD2 (5 bases). Trimming shortened V by 0 bases and J by 8 bases, and 14 bases separated the two germline ends. CDR1 is MRHNA and CDR2 is SNTAGT in the germline V gene. This CDR3 is built from 15 residues. CDR3 sequence reads: CASSDSGVLIDEQFF. The DNA of the CDR3 is TGTGCCAGCAGTGACTCGGGAGTACTGATCGATGAGCAGTTCTTC.

The J gene is TRBJ2-5, the V gene TRBV24-1, with D perhaps TRBD1 (5 bases). The germline gives CDR1 KGHDR, CDR2 SFDVKD. The ends were cut back, 1 base at V and 5 bases at J, with 10 bases in the middle. The CDR3 covers 14 residues. This CDR3 is CATSDFTGDETQYF. The CDR3 coding sequence is TGTGCCACCAGTGATTTTACAGGCGATGAGACCCAGTACTTC.

V gene TRBV6-5 combines with J gene TRBJ1-3; D call uncertain. V was cut by 6 bases and J by 0 bases, with 6 bases left in between. Germline V gene data show CDR1 as MNHEY and CDR2 as SVGAGI. This CDR3 contains 13 residues. CDR3 coding DNA: TGTGCCAGCAGACAGTACTCTGGAAACACCATATATTTT. Translated: CASRQYSGNTIYF.

This clone occurred once. The rearrangement uses TRBV19 and TRBJ1-2; 7 bases map to TRBD1. CDR1 is LNHDA, CDR2 SQIVND, per germline (reference sequence). The ends lost 7 bases at V and 4 bases at J; junction bases unmatched: 6. The CDR3 has 13 residues. The CDR3 coding sequence is TGTGCCAGTACCCCGACAGGGAGCTATGGCTACACCTTC. Its translation is CASTPTGSYGYTF.

The chain joins TRBV6-5 to TRBJ1-3; D is ambiguous. V lost 6 bases and J lost 0, with 9 bases in between. The length of the CDR3 is 14 residues. Germline loops: CDR1 MNHEY, CDR2 SVGAGI. The CDR3 sequence is CASSLDHSGNTIYF. CDR3 in DNA: TGTGCCAGCAGCCTAGATCACTCTGGAAACACCATATATTTT.

The rearrangement uses TRBV19 and TRBJ2-5, with TRBD2 identical over 8 bases. The CDR3 is made up of 16 amino acids. V trimming: 3 bases; J trimming: 6 bases; junction bases outside the gene matches: 12. The germline V gene encodes CDR1 LNHDA and CDR2 SQIVND (reference sequence). The CDR3: CASSIGSSGSRQTQYF. The CDR3, as DNA: TGTGCCAGTAGTATTGGCTCCAGCGGGAGCAGGCAGACCCAGTACTTC.

V is TRBV7-8 and J is TRBJ2-6; a weak D match, TRBD1 (6 bases). The V gene's germline CDR1 is SGHVS and CDR2 FQNEAQ. V lost 5 bases to trimming and J lost 2 bases, with 10 bases between them. The CDR3 extends over 15 amino acids. CDR3 protein: CASSTDRTGANVLTF. The CDR3 bases are TGTGCCAGCAGCACGGACAGAACTGGGGCCAACGTCCTGACTTTC.

The chain is built from TRBV6-5 and TRBJ1-1, with D hard to call. The CDR3 length is 13 residues. V was trimmed by 6 bases and J by 2 bases, leaving 10 bases between them. Germline V gene data show CDR1 as MNHEY and CDR2 as SVGAGI. The CDR3 region has the DNA TGTGCCAGCAGAATACAAATAAACACTGAAGCTTTCTTT. As protein: CASRIQINTEAFF.

The V call is TRBV2, the J call TRBJ2-7, with no clear D. Per germline, CDR1 SNHLY and CDR2 FYNNEI. Trimming shortened V by 5 bases and J by 1 base, and 9 bases separated the two germline ends. The CDR3 spans 13 residues. The CDR3 DNA reads as TGTGCCAGCAGTTTACAGATATCCTACGAGCAGTACTTC. Its protein product is CASSLQISYEQYF.

V gene TRBV11-3 combines with J gene TRBJ1-4; D perhaps matches TRBD1 (5 bases). CDR1 is SGHNT, CDR2 YENEEA, per germline. V lost 0 bases, J lost 2 bases, and 7 bases lay in between. The CDR3 is made up of 15 amino acids. The CDR3 DNA reads TGTGCCAGCAGCTTAGAGGGGGGGACTAATGAAAAACTGTTTTTT. Translating it yields CASSLEGGTNEKLFF.

The V and J genes are TRBV2 and TRBJ2-7; 11 nucleotides agree with TRBD2. This CDR3 has 15 residues. The germline CDR1 and CDR2 sequences are SNHLY and FYNNEI. V gave up 10 bases and J gave up 1 base; unmatched junction bases: 9. Here the CDR3 DNA reads TGTGCCAACTCTGTAGCGGGAGGGCCATCCTACGAGCAGTACTTC. It yields the protein CANSVAGGPSYEQYF.

This chain joins TRBV6-5 and TRBJ1-6; possible D gene TRBD1, 5 bases. The V end lost 5 bases, the J end lost 5 bases, and 10 bases lay between the germline ends. The CDR3 runs to 14 residues. CDR1 MNHEY and CDR2 SVGAGI come from the germline V gene. The CDR3 is CASSTGGDNSPLHF. In DNA form, the CDR3 reads TGTGCCAGCAGTACAGGTGGCGATAATTCACCCCTCCACTTT.

This clone appeared a few times. This rearrangement joins TRBV3-1 (or the pseudogene TRBV3-2) to TRBJ2-1; TRBD2 might be the D (6 bases). Germline CDR1 and CDR2: LGHDT and YNNKEL (reference sequence). The CDR3 consists of 14 residues. Deletions cut 3 bases from V and 6 bases from J, with 12 bases between. The CDR3 loop is CASSHPGSLNEQFF. CDR3 DNA: TGTGCCAGCAGCCACCCCGGGAGTCTCAATGAGCAGTTCTTC.

This chain joins TRBV6-2 or TRBV6-3 and TRBJ2-1; 8 bases fit TRBD2. The ends lost 0 bases at V and 4 bases at J; junction bases unmatched: 5. The length of the CDR3 is 16 residues. Looked up from germline, CDR1 is MNHEY and CDR2 is SVGEGT. The CDR3 loop is CASSYSTLAGYNEQFF. CDR3 nucleotide sequence: TGTGCCAGCAGTTACTCGACGCTAGCGGGTTACAATGAGCAGTTCTTC.

The J gene is TRBJ2-1, the V gene TRBV9; 9 bases are a match to TRBD2. Germline loops: CDR1 SGDLS, CDR2 YYNGEE. The junction had 9 bases not matched to a gene; V was cut back by 0 bases and J by 8 bases. This CDR3 has 16 amino acids. This chain's CDR3 is CASSVAVRGGFYEQFF. Written as DNA, the CDR3 is TGTGCCAGCAGCGTAGCTGTGCGGGGGGGCTTCTATGAGCAGTTCTTC. The full variable domain, its missing parts supplied by reference TRBV9 and TRBJ2-1, is DSGVTQTPKHLITATGQRVTLRCSPRSGDLSVYWYQQSLDQGLQFLIQYYNGEERAKGNILERFSAQQFPDLHSELNLSSLELGDSALYFCASSVAVRGGFYEQFFGPGTRLTVL.

The V call is TRBV18, the J call TRBJ2-3; D possibly corresponds to TRBD1 (5 bases). This CDR3 has 16 amino acids. The V end lost 2 bases, the J end lost 1 base, and 13 bases lay between the germline ends. Germline lookup yields CDR1 KGHSH and CDR2 LQKENI. CDR3 in DNA: TGTGCCAGCTCACCAATTGGTGGCAGGGGCACAGATACGCAGTATTTT. Protein: CASSPIGGRGTDTQYF.

With respect to this clone: This same CDR3 is encoded by further DNA sequences in the sample. The J gene is TRBJ2-5, the V gene TRBV18, with TRBD1 identical over 8 bases. The CDR3 has 13 residues. The V and J ends lost 6 bases and 4 bases, in that order; junction bases with no gene match: 4. The germline V gene encodes CDR1 KGHSH and CDR2 LQKENI. This CDR3 reads CASSLGQGETQYF. CDR3 bases: TGTGCCAGCTCCCTCGGACAGGGAGAGACCCAGTACTTC.

The rearrangement links TRBV19 to TRBJ2-1; 8 nucleotides match TRBD2. Germline loops: CDR1 LNHDA, CDR2 SQIVND (reference sequence). The CDR3 runs to 15 residues. The V and J ends lost 4 bases and 7 bases, in that order; junction bases with no gene match: 9. The CDR3 DNA is TGTGCCAGTAGTACGACGGGAGGGATAGGTAATGAGCAGTTCTTC. This encodes CASSTTGGIGNEQFF.

The rearrangement joins TRBV20-1 to TRBJ2-5; D is undetermined. Trimming took 6 bases from V and 2 from J, leaving 4 bases between them. Germline loops: CDR1 DFQATT, CDR2 SNEGSKA (reference sequence). CDR3 size: 10 residues. CDR3 region: CSAAQETQYF. The CDR3 DNA reads TGCAGTGCAGCGCAAGAGACCCAGTACTTC.

The chain has TRBV5-1 and TRBJ2-7; D might be TRBD1 (6 bases). The CDR3 runs to 15 residues. Trimming stripped 1 base from V and 1 base from J, with 12 bases between. Germline V gene data show CDR1 as SGHRS and CDR2 as YFSETQ. CDR3 sequence reads: CASSLKGEMSYEQYF. CDR3 coding DNA: TGCGCCAGCAGCTTGAAGGGGGAGATGTCCTACGAGCAGTACTTC.

The chain is built from TRBV6-2 or TRBV6-3 and TRBJ2-7, with 9 bases that match TRBD2. V was pared by 6 bases and J by 2 bases, with 8 bases of the junction left unmatched. Germline V gene lookup returns CDR1 MNHEY and CDR2 SVGEGT. There are 15 residues in the CDR3. The CDR3 loop reads CASSHNLAGAYEQYF. The CDR3 nucleotides are TGTGCCAGCAGCCACAACTTAGCGGGAGCCTACGAGCAGTACTTC.

V is TRBV24-1 and J is TRBJ2-3, with D possibly matching TRBD2 (5 bases). This CDR3 contains 13 residues. Germline CDR1 and CDR2: KGHDR and SFDVKD. The germline V and J ends were trimmed by 3 bases and 8 bases, with 11 bases remaining between them. Written as DNA, the CDR3 is TGTGCCACCAGTGATCCCGAGGCGGGTACGCAGTATTTT. It specifies CATSDPEAGTQYF.

This sequence joins TRBV7-2 and TRBJ2-7, with 10 bases aligning to TRBD2. The V segment lost 1 base and the J segment 0 bases; nucleotides outside the gene matches: 3. The length of the CDR3 is 16 residues. Germline CDR1 SGHTA, CDR2 FQGNSA. For the CDR3, the DNA is TGTGCCAGCAGCTTAGTGGGGACTAGCGACTCCTACGAGCAGTACTTC. This encodes CASSLVGTSDSYEQYF.

The chain employs TRBV12-5 and TRBJ2-3, with D maybe TRBD1 (6 bases). There are 14 residues in the CDR3. Deletions cut 1 base from V and 5 bases from J, with 10 bases between. In germline, CDR1 is LGHNT, CDR2 FRNRAP. The CDR3 sequence: CASGLGQGLDTQYF. The DNA of the CDR3 is TGTGCTAGTGGTTTGGGGCAGGGGTTAGATACGCAGTATTTT.

This chain links TRBV4-1 with TRBJ2-3; 10 nucleotides line up with TRBD2. Trimming cost V 2 bases and J 1 base; bases outside gene matches: 6. This CDR3 comprises 17 residues. CDR1 MGHRA and CDR2 YSYEKL come from the germline V gene. The CDR3 DNA is TGCGCCAGCAGCCAACTAGCGGGAGTGAGTGGCACAGATACGCAGTATTTT. Protein sequence: CASSQLAGVSGTDTQYF.

This chain joins TRBV28 and TRBJ2-5, with D perhaps TRBD2 (5 bases). This CDR3 has 13 amino acids. Between the trimmed V and J ends, which lost 10 bases and 1 base, there was a span of 13 bases. Germline values: CDR1 MDHEN, CDR2 SYDVKM. Written as DNA, the CDR3 is TGTGCCATCACGCGGGCAGCCCAAGAGACCCAGTACTTC. It translates to CAITRAAQETQYF. The full variable domain, in which reference TRBV28 and TRBJ2-5 provide the parts outside the CDR3, is DVKVTQSSRYLVKRTGEKVFLECVQDMDHENMFWYRQDPGLGLRLIYFSYDVKMKEKGDIPEGYSVSREKKERFSLILESASTNQTSMYLCAITRAAQETQYFGPGTRLLVL.